Described below is a single T cell receptor (beta chain) sequence and its context. These data belong to a study of blood T cell repertoires in COVID-19. Overall study: Acute-phase and convalescent COVID-19 samples originated in the United States, Italy and Spain. PBMCs, B-cell-depleted T cells, or T cells provided the cDNA or gDNA that made up the material.

Methods used by the authors: From reference gene primer amplification, estimates of nucleated cell counts were derived. Sequencing was performed with immunoSEQ multiplex PCR; in TCRdb, only in-frame clones are kept and a portion is missing. The V and J calls and clone size were taken over from that table, and D and trimming were inferred from the DNA. The data show around 380,000 clones, 81% seen once. Sequencing was carried out using peripheral blood. The receptor's source is a human donor with acute or convalescent COVID-19. The donor label of this sample is uncertain.

CDR3 sequence reads: CASSLGTGPYTGELFF. The DNA of the CDR3 is TGTGCCAGCTCACTAGGGACAGGGCCCTACACCGGGGAGCTGTTTTTT. The rearrangement joins TRBV18 to TRBJ2-2; 9 nucleotides align to TRBD1. The V gene end was trimmed by 4 bases and the J gene end by 3 bases; junction bases not matched to a gene: 6. Looked up from germline, CDR1 is KGHSH and CDR2 is LQKENI. CDR3 size: 16 residues.